This record looks at one T cell receptor (beta chain) sequence and its context. The antigen remains undetermined. It was healthy bone marrow donors who served as donors. This record belongs to a study of cytomegalovirus exposure and HLA in healthy donors. Primers: 60 Vbeta forward and 13 Jbeta reverse. The assay was immunoSEQ multiplex PCR, and TCRdb's table has in-frame clones only and misses some. The repertoire has 200,000 to 250,000 clones, 70% to 90% of them found once; the top ten carry about 0.25%. Notes on the study in general: The authors later linked a missense DCLRE1C variant to TCR beta V- and J-gene trimming.

What was sequenced was PBMCs. This clonotype was sampled from a girl aged 2-10 years in good health and CMV-seronegative.

The CDR3 is CASSYGTGVPETQYF. As DNA, the CDR3 is TGTGCCAGCAGTTACGGGACAGGGGTCCCAGAGACCCAGTACTTC. The J gene is TRBJ2-5, the V gene TRBV6-5; 10 nucleotides align to TRBD1. V shed 2 bases and J 4 bases; nucleotides not matched to a gene: 4. Germline CDR1 and CDR2: MNHEY and SVGAGI. The CDR3 runs 15 residues.